This T cell receptor beta chain is from a study of shared clonotypes between healthy human individuals. Study overall: The people who gave samples were two women and a few men aged 18 to 49.

Note on this clone: One junction end does not reproduce the germline sequence, and a read error may be involved.

Germline V gene sequence: CDR1 MNHEY, CDR2 SMNVEV (reference sequence). This CDR3 has 16 residues. The assay was immunoSEQ multiplex PCR, and TCRdb's table has in-frame clones only and misses some. The profile shows fewer than 700,000 clones, around 80% of them singletons. This clonotype was obtained from a woman aged 40-49 years in good health. Some clones in this sample may be carry-over from other donors' samples. The source material was PBMCs. This rearrangement joins TRBV27 to TRBJ2-3, with D hard to call. CDR3 bases: TGTGCCACCAGTAAACTGGGCCCCACGAGCACAGATACGCAGTATTTT. This gives the protein CATSKLGPTSTDTQYF.